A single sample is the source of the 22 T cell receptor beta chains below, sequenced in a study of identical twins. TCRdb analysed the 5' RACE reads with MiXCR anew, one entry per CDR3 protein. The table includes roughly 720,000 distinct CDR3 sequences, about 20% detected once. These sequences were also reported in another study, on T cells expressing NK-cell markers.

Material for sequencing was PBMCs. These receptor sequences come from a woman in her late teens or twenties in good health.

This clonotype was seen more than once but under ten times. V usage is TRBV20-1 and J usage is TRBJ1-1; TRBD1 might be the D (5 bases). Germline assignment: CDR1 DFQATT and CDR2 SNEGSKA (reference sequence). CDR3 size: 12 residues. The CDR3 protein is CRALGTNTEAFF. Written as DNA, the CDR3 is TGCAGAGCTCTCGGGACGAACACTGAAGCTTTCTTT.

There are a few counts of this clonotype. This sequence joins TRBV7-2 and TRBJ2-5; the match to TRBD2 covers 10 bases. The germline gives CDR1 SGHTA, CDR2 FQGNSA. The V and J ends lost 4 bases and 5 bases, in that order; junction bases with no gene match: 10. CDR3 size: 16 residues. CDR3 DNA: TGTGCCAGCAGCTCTCAACTAGCGGGGAGGCGGGAGACCCAGTACTTC. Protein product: CASSSQLAGRRETQYF. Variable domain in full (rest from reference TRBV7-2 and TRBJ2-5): GAGVSQSPSNKVTEKGKDVELRCDPISGHTALYWYRQSLGQGLEFLIYFQGNSAPDKSGLPSDRFSAERTGGSVSTLTIQRTQQEDSAVYLCASSSQLAGRRETQYFGPGTRLLVL.

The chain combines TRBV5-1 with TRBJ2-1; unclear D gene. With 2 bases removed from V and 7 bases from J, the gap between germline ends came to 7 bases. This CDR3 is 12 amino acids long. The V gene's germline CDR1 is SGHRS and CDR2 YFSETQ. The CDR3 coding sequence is TGCGCCAGCAGCTTCCAAGCAAATGAGCAGTTCTTC. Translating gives CASSFQANEQFF.

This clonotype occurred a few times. CDR3 region: CASSQGGGHYGYTF. DNA for the CDR3: TGTGCCAGCAGTCAAGGTGGGGGGCACTATGGCTACACCTTC. The chain is built from TRBV12-3 or TRBV12-4 and TRBJ1-2, with D maybe TRBD1 (6 bases). This CDR3 spans 14 amino acids. V lost 5 bases and J lost 3, with 13 bases in between.

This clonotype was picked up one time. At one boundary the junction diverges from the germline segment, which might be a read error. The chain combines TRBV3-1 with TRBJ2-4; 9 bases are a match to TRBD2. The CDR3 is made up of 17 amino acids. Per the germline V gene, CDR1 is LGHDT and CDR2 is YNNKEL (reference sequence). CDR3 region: CASGQDGQREVRNIQYF. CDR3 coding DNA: TGTGCCAGCGGCCAAGATGGACAGCGGGAGGTTAGAAACATTCAGTACTTC.

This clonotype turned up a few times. The CDR3 nucleotides read TGCGCCAGCAGCCTTAGCGGGAGTAGGGTCACAACGCAGTATTTT. Its translation: CASSLSGSRVTTQYF. V usage is TRBV5-1 and J usage is TRBJ2-3; 9 bases fit TRBD2. Germline V gene data show CDR1 as SGHRS and CDR2 as YFSETQ. J gave up 9 bases and V 4 bases, and 12 bases lay outside the gene matches. This CDR3 comprises 15 residues.

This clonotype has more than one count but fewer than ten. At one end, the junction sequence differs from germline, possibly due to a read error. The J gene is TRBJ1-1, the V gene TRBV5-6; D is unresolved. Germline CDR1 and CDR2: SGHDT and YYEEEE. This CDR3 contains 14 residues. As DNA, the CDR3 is TGTGCCATCAGCCTCGGGCACGGCGGGACTGAAGCTTTCTTT. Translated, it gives CAISLGHGGTEAFF.

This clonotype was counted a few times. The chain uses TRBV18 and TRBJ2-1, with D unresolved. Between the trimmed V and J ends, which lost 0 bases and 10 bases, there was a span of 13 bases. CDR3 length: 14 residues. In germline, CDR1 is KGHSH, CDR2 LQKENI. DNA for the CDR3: TGTGCCAGCTCACCACCTACCGGAAAACAGGAGCAGTTCTTC. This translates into CASSPPTGKQEQFF.

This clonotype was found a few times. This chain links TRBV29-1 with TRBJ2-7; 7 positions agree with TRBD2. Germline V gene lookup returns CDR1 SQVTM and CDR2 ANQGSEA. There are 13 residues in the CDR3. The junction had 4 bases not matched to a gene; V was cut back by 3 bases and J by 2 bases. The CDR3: CSVEGRGAYEQYF. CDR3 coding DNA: TGCAGCGTTGAGGGTCGGGGGGCCTACGAGCAGTACTTC.

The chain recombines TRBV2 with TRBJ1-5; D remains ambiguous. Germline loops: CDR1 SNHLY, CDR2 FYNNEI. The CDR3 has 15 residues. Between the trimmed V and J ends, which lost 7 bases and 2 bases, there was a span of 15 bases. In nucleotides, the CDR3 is TGTGCCAGCACTACATCCCTCAGTGGCAATCAGCCCCAGCATTTT. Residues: CASTTSLSGNQPQHF. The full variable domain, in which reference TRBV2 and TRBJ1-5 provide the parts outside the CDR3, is EPEVTQTPSHQVTQMGQEVILRCVPISNHLYFYWYRQILGQKVEFLVSFYNNEISEKSEIFDDQFSVERPDGSNFTLKIRSTKLEDSAMYFCASTTSLSGNQPQHFGDGTRLSIL.

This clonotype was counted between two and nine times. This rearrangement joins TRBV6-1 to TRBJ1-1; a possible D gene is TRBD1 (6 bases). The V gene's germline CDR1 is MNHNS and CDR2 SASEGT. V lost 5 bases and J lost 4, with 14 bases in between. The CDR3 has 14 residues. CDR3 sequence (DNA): TGTGCCAGCAGTACAACTCCAGGGGCCACTGAAGCTTTCTTT. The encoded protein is CASSTTPGATEAFF.

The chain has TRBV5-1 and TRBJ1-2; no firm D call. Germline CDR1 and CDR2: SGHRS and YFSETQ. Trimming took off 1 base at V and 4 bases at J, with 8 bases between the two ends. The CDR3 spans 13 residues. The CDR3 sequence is CASSLSSGYGYTF. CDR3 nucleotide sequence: TGCGCCAGCAGCTTGTCCTCAGGCTATGGCTACACCTTC. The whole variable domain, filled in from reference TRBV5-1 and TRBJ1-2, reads KAGVTQTPRYLIKTRGQQVTLSCSPISGHRSVSWYQQTPGQGLQFLFEYFSETQRNKGNFPGRFSGRQFSNSRSEMNVSTLELGDSALYLCASSLSSGYGYTFGSGTRLTVV.

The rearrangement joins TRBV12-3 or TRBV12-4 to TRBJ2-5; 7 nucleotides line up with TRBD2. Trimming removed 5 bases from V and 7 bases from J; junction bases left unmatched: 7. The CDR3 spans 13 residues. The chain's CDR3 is CASSPGLVGTQYF. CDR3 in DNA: TGTGCCAGCAGTCCAGGACTAGTGGGGACCCAGTACTTC.

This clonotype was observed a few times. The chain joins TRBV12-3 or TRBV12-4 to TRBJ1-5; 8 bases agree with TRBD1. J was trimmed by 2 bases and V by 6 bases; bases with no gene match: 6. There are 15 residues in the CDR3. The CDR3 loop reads CASSAGQDRNQPQHF. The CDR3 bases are TGTGCCAGCAGCGCGGGACAGGACCGCAATCAGCCCCAGCATTTT.

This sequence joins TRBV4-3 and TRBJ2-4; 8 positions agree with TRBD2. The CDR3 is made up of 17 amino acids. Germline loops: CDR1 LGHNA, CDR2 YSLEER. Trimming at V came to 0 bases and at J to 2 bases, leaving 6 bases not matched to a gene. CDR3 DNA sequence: TGCGCCAGCAGCCAAGAATTAGCTAGCGGGCCCAAAAACATTCAGTACTTC. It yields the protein CASSQELASGPKNIQYF.

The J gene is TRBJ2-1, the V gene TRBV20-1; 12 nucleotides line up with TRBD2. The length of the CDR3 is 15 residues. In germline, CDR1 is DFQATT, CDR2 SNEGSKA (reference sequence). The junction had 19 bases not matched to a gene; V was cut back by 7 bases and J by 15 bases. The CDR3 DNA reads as TGCAGTGTCCTCCCTGGGGGCACTAGCGGGAGGCCGCCGTTCTTC. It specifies CSVLPGGTSGRPPFF.

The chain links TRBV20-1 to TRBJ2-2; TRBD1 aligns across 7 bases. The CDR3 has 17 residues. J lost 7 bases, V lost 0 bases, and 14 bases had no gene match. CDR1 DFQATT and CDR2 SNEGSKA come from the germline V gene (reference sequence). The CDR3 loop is CSARDLLDREVGGELFF. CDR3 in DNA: TGCAGTGCTAGAGACCTTCTTGACAGGGAAGTTGGCGGGGAGCTGTTTTTT.

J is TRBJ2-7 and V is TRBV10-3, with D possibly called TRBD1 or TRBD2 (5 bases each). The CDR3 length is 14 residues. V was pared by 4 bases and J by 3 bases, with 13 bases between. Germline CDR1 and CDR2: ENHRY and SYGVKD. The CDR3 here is CAISGGTAFYEQYF. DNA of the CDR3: TGTGCCATCAGTGGAGGGACGGCCTTCTACGAGCAGTACTTC.

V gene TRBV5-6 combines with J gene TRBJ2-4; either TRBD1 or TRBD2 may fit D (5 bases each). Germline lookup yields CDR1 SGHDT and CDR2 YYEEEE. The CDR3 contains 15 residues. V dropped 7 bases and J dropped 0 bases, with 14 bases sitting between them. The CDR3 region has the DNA TGTGCCAGCGGGACGATGGGGGTAGCCAAAAACATTCAGTACTTC. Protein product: CASGTMGVAKNIQYF.

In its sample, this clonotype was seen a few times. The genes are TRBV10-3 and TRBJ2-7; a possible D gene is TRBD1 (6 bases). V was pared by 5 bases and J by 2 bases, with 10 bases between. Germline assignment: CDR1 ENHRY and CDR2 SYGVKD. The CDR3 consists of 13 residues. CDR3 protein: CAISPTGPYEQYF. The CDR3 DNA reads TGTGCCATCAGTCCGACAGGACCCTACGAGCAGTACTTC.

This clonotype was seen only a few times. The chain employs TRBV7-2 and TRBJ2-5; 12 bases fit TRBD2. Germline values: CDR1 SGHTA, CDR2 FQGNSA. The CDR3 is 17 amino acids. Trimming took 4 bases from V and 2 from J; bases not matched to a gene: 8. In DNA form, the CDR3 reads TGTGCCAGCAGCTGGAGACTAGCGGGAGTAGGGCAAGAGACCCAGTACTTC. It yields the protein CASSWRLAGVGQETQYF.

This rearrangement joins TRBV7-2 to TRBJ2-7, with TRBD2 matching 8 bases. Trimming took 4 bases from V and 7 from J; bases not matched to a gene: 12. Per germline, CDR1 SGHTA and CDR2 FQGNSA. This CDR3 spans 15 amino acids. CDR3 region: CASSSLGAGEGEQYF. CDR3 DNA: TGTGCCAGCAGCTCCCTAGGAGCGGGAGAAGGGGAGCAGTACTTC.